Here is one T cell receptor beta chain with its context. Its antigen remains unidentified. This specimen belongs to a study of blood T cells in healthy people across ages. General study findings and limits: The donors' CMV status was not determined, possibly confounding changes in expanded clonotypes. What prevented conclusive comparison of naive and antigen-experienced cells was that PBMCs were unsorted.

CDR1 is SQVTM, CDR2 ANQGSEA, per germline. The germline V and J ends were trimmed by 2 bases and 3 bases, with 16 bases remaining between them. This CDR3 has 15 residues. Using a J-beta primer mix together with a sample-barcoded 5' primer, a second PCR was run for about 6 to 11 cycles. Each CDR3 protein is one row after TCRdb ran MiXCR on the 5' RACE reads. In the table there are about 800,000 distinct CDR3 sequences, just under 25% of which are singletons. The authors drew about 10 milliliters of peripheral blood from each donor. The data were also submitted as part of a second study, on T cells of mothers and their children. As that report states: Related mother-child pairs showed slightly, non-significantly higher overlap than unrelated pairs.

The sample taken for sequencing was blood. This rearrangement joins TRBV29-1 to TRBJ1-2, with unresolved D. This clonotype was obtained from a boy younger than 18 in good health. This chain's CDR3 is CSVEILDTPHYGYTF. The DNA for the CDR3 is TGCAGCGTTGAAATATTAGATACGCCCCACTATGGCTACACCTTC.